This TCR beta chain was recovered during a study of T cells in Graves' hyperthyroidism and ophthalmopathy. Overall study: Blood was drawn when the patient was first diagnosed and still untreated. General study points: The model forecast ophthalmopathy, anticipating it by a median around 6.5 months before onset. Separation of ophthalmopathy from stable hyperthyroidism was achieved by a 13 V-J model.

RNA transcripts served as the template for amplifying TCR beta CDR3 regions. HTBI primers were used for first-round RT-PCR of the TCR CDR3. Using its own MiXCR run on the multiplex PCR reads, TCRdb lists one record per CDR3 protein. The sample lists approximately 400,000 distinct CDR3 sequences; 18% were seen once. This CDR3 contains 16 residues. Germline-derived CDR1 and CDR2 are MGHRA and YSYEKL. Unmatched junction bases numbered 5, after V lost 4 bases and J lost 1 base. The table lists this clonotype with a few counts. Its cognate antigen is unknown. Extraction of PBMCs used 8 to 10 ml of fresh peripheral blood.

The rearrangement joins TRBV4-1 to TRBJ2-4, with TRBD1 matching 9 bases. The sample taken for sequencing was blood. This clonotype originated in a man between 18 and 35 years old with Graves' ophthalmopathy. DNA for the CDR3: TGCGCCAGCAGCCTCCGGGACAGGGCGGCCAAAAACATTCAGTACTTC. Its protein is CASSLRDRAAKNIQYF.